These 23 T cell receptor beta chains came from one sample sequenced in a study of beta chain features in type 1 diabetes. The whole isolated RNA underwent reverse transcription, so sequencing captured expressed TCRB transcripts. TCRdb's copy holds only in-frame clones and misses some; the assay was immunoSEQ multiplex PCR. Of roughly 240,000 clones in the sample, 12% to 15% were seen once. Source material: naive CD4+ T cells from blood. The receptors here all came from a woman aged 40 to 50 in good health.

In its sample, this clone was seen a few times. J is TRBJ1-2 and V is TRBV5-4, with TRBD1 matching 8 bases. The J segment lost 8 bases and the V segment lost 4 bases, leaving 10 bases of the junction unmatched. The CDR3 runs 14 residues. CDR1 is SGHNT and CDR2 is YYREEE in the germline V gene (reference sequence). The CDR3 nucleotides read TGTGCCAGCAGCCCCGGACAGGGCCGGATGGGCTACACCTTC. Its translation is CASSPGQGRMGYTF.

The V and J genes are TRBV5-8 and TRBJ2-3; 11 bases line up with TRBD2. CDR3 length equals 17 residues. V shed 1 base and J 2 bases; nucleotides not matched to a gene: 6. In germline, CDR1 is SGHTS, CDR2 YDEGEE. The CDR3 reads CASSLKGTSGSTDTQYF. The CDR3 DNA reads as TGTGCCAGCAGCTTGAAAGGGACTAGCGGATCCACAGATACGCAGTATTTT.

This rearrangement joins TRBV7-9 to TRBJ2-1; 9 nucleotides line up with TRBD1. The CDR3 extends over 15 amino acids. Per the germline V gene, CDR1 is SEHNR and CDR2 is FQNEAQ (reference sequence). Unmatched junction bases numbered 12, after V lost 5 bases and J lost 10 bases. The CDR3 bases are TGTGCCAGCAGCAACGAGGACAGGGGCCAAGCCGAGCAGTTCTTC. Its translation: CASSNEDRGQAEQFF.

This clone appeared a few times. The J gene is TRBJ1-1, the V gene TRBV5-4, with 7 positions matching TRBD1. V lost 4 bases and J lost 2; bases outside the gene matches: 14. The CDR3 is made up of 17 amino acids. CDR1 and CDR2 (germline): SGHNT, YYREEE (reference sequence). The CDR3 bases are TGTGCCAGCAGCGACAGGGCGCTCTCCCGGAGCAACACTGAAGCTTTCTTT. Its protein product is CASSDRALSRSNTEAFF.

In its sample, this clone was seen a few times. This chain joins TRBV7-2 and TRBJ2-1; 7 bases are shared with TRBD1. This CDR3 region has 14 residues. The V gene end was trimmed by 4 bases and the J gene end by 7 bases; junction bases not matched to a gene: 7. Looked up from germline, CDR1 is SGHTA and CDR2 is FQGNSA. CDR3 region: CASSSTLTGNEQFF. The CDR3, as DNA: TGTGCCAGCAGCTCCACCTTGACAGGGAATGAGCAGTTCTTC.

This clone was detected only a few times. At one boundary the junction diverges from the germline segment, which might be a read error. The chain has TRBV6-1 and TRBJ2-7, with 7 bases fitting TRBD2. The CDR3 has 16 amino acids. From germline, CDR1 is MNHNS and CDR2 SASEGT. CDR3 in DNA: TGTGCCATCAGTGAGTCTCGCGGGGGTAAGACCTACGAGCAGTACTTC. Its protein is CAISESRGGKTYEQYF.

Concerning this clone: An end of the junction does not agree with germline; a read error may underlie this. This chain links TRBV5-1 with TRBJ1-1; the D gene is possibly TRBD1 (6 bases). CDR1 SGHRS and CDR2 YFSETQ come from the germline V gene. The CDR3 is made up of 13 amino acids. The CDR3 DNA follows: TGCGCCTGCAGCTCACAGGGAGACACTGAAGCTTTCTTT. This sequence encodes CACSSQGDTEAFF.

This clone was picked up a small number of times. The V and J genes are TRBV27 and TRBJ1-5; maybe TRBD1 (5 bases). CDR3 length: 14 residues. Germline V lookup: CDR1 MNHEY, CDR2 SMNVEV (reference sequence). The V end was cut by 2 bases, the J end by 2 bases, with 7 bases between. The CDR3 reads CASSLAGRNQPQHF. In DNA form, the CDR3 reads TGTGCCAGCAGTTTAGCGGGGCGCAATCAGCCCCAGCATTTT.

A few counts support this clone. The chain has TRBV5-1 and TRBJ2-1; 11 bases map to TRBD1. V was clipped by 1 base and J by 8 bases; unmatched bases: 8. Germline CDR1 is SGHRS and CDR2 is YFSETQ. The CDR3 is made up of 16 amino acids. CDR3 amino acids: CASSLLPPGQGDEQFF. CDR3 bases: TGCGCCAGCAGCTTGTTACCGCCGGGACAGGGGGATGAGCAGTTCTTC.

This chain connects TRBV20-1 to TRBJ2-7; D remains ambiguous. Trimming removed 1 base from V and 4 bases from J, with 5 bases in between. The CDR3 covers 11 residues. The germline gives CDR1 DFQATT, CDR2 SNEGSKA (reference sequence). CDR3 region: CSARGQYEQYF. CDR3 sequence (DNA): TGCAGTGCTAGAGGTCAATACGAGCAGTACTTC.

This chain joins TRBV19 and TRBJ2-7; TRBD2 is a possible D gene (6 bases). V shed 7 bases and J shed 7 bases, with 17 bases lying between them. Germline V gene lookup returns CDR1 LNHDA and CDR2 SQIVND (reference sequence). The CDR3 extends over 13 amino acids. CDR3 sequence reads: CASMGRGAEEQYF. CDR3 sequence (DNA): TGTGCCAGTATGGGGCGGGGCGCAGAGGAGCAGTACTTC.

This clone was seen once. The chain recombines TRBV19 with TRBJ1-1, with 9 positions matching TRBD1. This CDR3 is 20 amino acids long. Trimming removed 6 bases from V and 1 base from J; junction bases left unmatched: 21. Germline CDR1 and CDR2: LNHDA and SQIVND (reference sequence). The CDR3 region is CASRKTGTGPLSGTNTEAFF. The CDR3 DNA sequence: TGTGCCAGTAGAAAGACCGGGACAGGGCCCCTCTCGGGGACGAACACTGAAGCTTTCTTT.

This clone was detected only a few times. The chain has TRBV5-4 and TRBJ2-5, with a tentative D call TRBD2 (6 bases). V lost 0 bases, J lost 2 bases, and 8 bases lay in between. Germline V gives CDR1 SGHNT, CDR2 YYREEE (reference sequence). The CDR3 has 14 amino acids. CDR3 region: CASSLEAGQETQYF. DNA for the CDR3: TGTGCCAGCAGCTTGGAGGCGGGACAAGAGACCCAGTACTTC.

The chain uses TRBV5-1 and TRBJ2-4, with 7 bases lining up with TRBD1. Germline CDR1 SGHRS, CDR2 YFSETQ. CDR3 size: 16 residues. V gave up 2 bases and J gave up 4 bases; unmatched junction bases: 9. The CDR3, as DNA: TGCGCCAGCAGCTTAGGGGGCGCTGTAGGGAAAAACATTCAGTACTTC. This translates into CASSLGGAVGKNIQYF. The full variable domain, in which reference TRBV5-1 and TRBJ2-4 provide the parts outside the CDR3, is KAGVTQTPRYLIKTRGQQVTLSCSPISGHRSVSWYQQTPGQGLQFLFEYFSETQRNKGNFPGRFSGRQFSNSRSEMNVSTLELGDSALYLCASSLGGAVGKNIQYFGAGTRLSVL.

The J gene is TRBJ2-5, the V gene TRBV5-1, with D unresolved. Deletions cut 6 bases from V and 5 bases from J, with 14 bases between. The CDR3 consists of 13 residues. Looked up from germline, CDR1 is SGHRS and CDR2 is YFSETQ. CDR3 nucleotide sequence: TGCGCCAGCACCCTTGACATCCGGGAGACCCAGTACTTC. Residues: CASTLDIRETQYF.

This clone was found a few times. The chain employs TRBV19 and TRBJ2-5, with TRBD1 matching 9 bases. CDR1 is LNHDA, CDR2 SQIVND, per germline (reference sequence). V trimming: 10 bases; J trimming: 5 bases; junction bases outside the gene matches: 11. The CDR3 has 14 amino acids. The CDR3 is CATRLTGGRETQYF. The CDR3, as DNA: TGTGCCACCCGACTGACAGGGGGTCGGGAGACCCAGTACTTC. Based on the CDR3 plus reference TRBV19 and TRBJ2-5, the full variable domain is DGGITQSPKYLFRKEGQNVTLSCEQNLNHDAMYWYRQDPGQGLRLIYYSQIVNDFQKGDIAEGYSVSREKKESFPLTVTSAQKNPTAFYLCATRLTGGRETQYFGPGTRLLVL.

V gene TRBV29-1 combines with J gene TRBJ2-2; TRBD1 is a possible D gene (6 bases). Looked up from germline, CDR1 is SQVTM and CDR2 is ANQGSEA. V dropped 5 bases and J dropped 7 bases, with 8 bases sitting between them. The CDR3 loop spans 11 amino acids. The CDR3 DNA reads as TGCAGCGTTCAGGGGATCGGGGAGCTGTTTTTT. This encodes CSVQGIGELFF.

The J gene is TRBJ2-2, the V gene TRBV9; the D is unclear. The CDR3 spans 15 residues. Germline V lookup: CDR1 SGDLS, CDR2 YYNGEE. Trimming took 4 bases from V and 1 from J, leaving 11 bases between them. The CDR3 loop is CASSPTVLNTGELFF. DNA of the CDR3: TGTGCCAGCAGCCCTACGGTACTGAACACCGGGGAGCTGTTTTTT.

This rearrangement joins TRBV7-2 to TRBJ2-2, with TRBD2 matching over 10 bases. The V and J ends lost 2 bases and 1 base, in that order; junction bases with no gene match: 1. CDR3 length: 16 amino acids. Germline V lookup: CDR1 SGHTA, CDR2 FQGNSA. The CDR3 reads CASSLTSGVNTGELFF. The CDR3 region has the DNA TGTGCCAGCAGCTTAACTAGCGGGGTGAACACCGGGGAGCTGTTTTTT.

This clone was counted at least ten times. This chain uses TRBV13 with TRBJ2-3; 9 bases fit TRBD1. The CDR3 loop spans 16 amino acids. J gave up 4 bases and V 4 bases, and 9 bases lay outside the gene matches. Germline CDR1 and CDR2: PRHDT and FYEKMQ (reference sequence). DNA for the CDR3: TGTGCCAGCAGCTCCCTGCGTAGACAGGGGGCAGATACGCAGTATTTT. The encoded protein is CASSSLRRQGADTQYF.

J is TRBJ2-1 and V is TRBV19; 7 positions agree with TRBD2. The CDR3 covers 16 residues. Germline V gene lookup returns CDR1 LNHDA and CDR2 SQIVND (reference sequence). J lost 4 bases, V lost 0 bases, and 6 bases had no gene match. For the CDR3, the DNA is TGTGCCAGTAGTATAGAGGTAGGTAGCGGGTACAATGAGCAGTTCTTC. It translates to CASSIEVGSGYNEQFF.

The chain couples TRBV2 to TRBJ1-1, with D hard to call. Germline loops: CDR1 SNHLY, CDR2 FYNNEI. CDR3 size: 13 residues. Between the trimmed V and J ends, which lost 6 bases and 5 bases, there was a span of 13 bases. The CDR3 spells CASRTREGTEAFF. The CDR3 nucleotides are TGTGCCAGCAGGACACGGGAAGGAACTGAAGCTTTCTTT. The complete variable domain, with remaining parts taken from reference TRBV2 and TRBJ1-1, reads EPEVTQTPSHQVTQMGQEVILRCVPISNHLYFYWYRQILGQKVEFLVSFYNNEISEKSEIFDDQFSVERPDGSNFTLKIRSTKLEDSAMYFCASRTREGTEAFFGQGTRLTVV.

This clone has a handful of counts. The chain uses TRBV5-4 and TRBJ2-7, with D perhaps matching TRBD1 (5 bases). Deletions cut 5 bases from V and 2 bases from J, with 11 bases between. This CDR3 region has 13 residues. The V gene's germline CDR1 is SGHNT and CDR2 YYREEE (reference sequence). The CDR3: CASSFRGTYEQYF. The CDR3 region has the DNA TGTGCCAGCAGTTTTAGGGGAACCTACGAGCAGTACTTC.